The 19 T cell receptor beta chains reported below all come from one sample, sequenced in a study of identical twins. MiXCR, applied by TCRdb to the 5' RACE reads, yields one record per CDR3 protein. The data contain 430,000 or so distinct CDR3 sequences, roughly 24% of them singletons. The sample was also linked to a second study, of T cells expressing NK-cell markers.

The sequenced material came from CD4+ T cells sorted from blood. Receptor source: a woman aged 18-35 years in good health.

This clonotype occurred a few times. The V gene is TRBV20-1, the J gene TRBJ2-7; 13 bases are shared with TRBD2. From germline, CDR1 is DFQATT and CDR2 SNEGSKA (reference sequence). The CDR3 sequence is 14 residues long. V trimming: 7 bases; J trimming: 7 bases; junction bases outside the gene matches: 10. CDR3 nucleotide sequence: TGCAGTGGAGAAGGACTAGCGGGAGTCGGGGAGCAGTACTTC. Translation: CSGEGLAGVGEQYF.

CDR3 nucleotide sequence: TGCAGTGCTAGAGGCCCTAGCGGGAGGTCCTACAATGAGCAGTTCTTC. It specifies CSARGPSGRSYNEQFF. The chain recombines TRBV20-1 with TRBJ2-1, with TRBD2 identical over 11 bases. Trimming cost V 1 base and J 1 base; bases outside gene matches: 3. The CDR3 length is 16 residues. Germline V CDR1 and CDR2: DFQATT, SNEGSKA (reference sequence).

This clonotype was detected a few times. The chain has TRBV12-3 or TRBV12-4 and TRBJ1-5; D gene uncertain. The CDR3 covers 14 residues. V shed 3 bases and J shed 4 bases, with 10 bases lying between them. As DNA, the CDR3 is TGTGCCAGCAGTTTCCCTGGAATAAATCAGCCCCAGCATTTT. Translation gives CASSFPGINQPQHF.

The rearrangement joins TRBV20-1 to TRBJ2-3; D unresolved. V lost 3 bases and J lost 0, with 13 bases in between. The CDR3 sequence is 15 residues long. Germline V gene sequence: CDR1 DFQATT, CDR2 SNEGSKA (reference sequence). The CDR3 reads CSASGLGVSTDTQYF. DNA for the CDR3: TGCAGTGCTAGCGGGCTGGGTGTCAGCACAGATACGCAGTATTTT.

This clonotype was detected only a few times. This sequence joins TRBV7-9 and TRBJ2-3, with 7 positions matching TRBD1. CDR1 is SEHNR and CDR2 is FQNEAQ in the germline V gene (reference sequence). There are 16 residues in the CDR3. The trim removed 0 bases at V and 1 base at J, leaving 4 bases unmatched. This CDR3 is CASSLARGTGTDTQYF. DNA for the CDR3: TGTGCCAGCAGCTTAGCGCGTGGGACAGGCACAGATACGCAGTATTTT.

This chain's CDR3 is CASRWGTTYNEQFF. For the CDR3, the DNA is TGTGCCAGCAGATGGGGGACCACCTACAATGAGCAGTTCTTC. The chain joins TRBV25-1 to TRBJ2-1; D tentatively reads TRBD1 or TRBD2 (5 bases each). The germline CDR1 and CDR2 sequences are MGHDK and SYGVNS. The CDR3 has 14 amino acids. The V and J ends lost 6 bases and 2 bases respectively, with 11 bases between them. The complete variable domain, with remaining parts taken from reference TRBV25-1 and TRBJ2-1, reads EADIYQTPRYLVIGTGKKITLECSQTMGHDKMYWYQQDPGMELHLIHYSYGVNSTEKGDLSSESTVSRIRTEHFPLTLESARPSHTSQYLCASRWGTTYNEQFFGPGTRLTVL.

The chain's CDR3 is CASSLVGLEWDTQYF. CDR3 nucleotide sequence: TGTGCCAGCAGCTTAGTGGGGCTAGAGTGGGATACGCAGTATTTT. This sequence joins TRBV7-2 and TRBJ2-3, with D perhaps matching TRBD1 (5 bases). The length of the CDR3 is 15 residues. The V gene's germline CDR1 is SGHTA and CDR2 FQGNSA. V lost 1 base and J 6 bases, leaving 14 bases between the germline ends.

This chain links TRBV14 with TRBJ1-2; D ambiguous. V shed 5 bases and J shed 7 bases, with 11 bases lying between them. The CDR3 runs 12 residues. CDR1 is SGHDN and CDR2 is FVKESK in the germline V gene. The CDR3 DNA is TGTGCCAGCAGCTTGAGCCGTACTGGCTACACCTTC. It yields the protein CASSLSRTGYTF. Based on the CDR3 plus reference TRBV14 and TRBJ1-2, the full variable domain is EAGVTQFPSHSVIEKGQTVTLRCDPISGHDNLYWYRRVMGKEIKFLLHFVKESKQDESGMPNNRFLAERTGGTYSTLKVQPAELEDSGVYFCASSLSRTGYTFGSGTRLTVV.

This clonotype was seen more than once but under ten times. The V gene is TRBV27, the J gene TRBJ2-3; 8 positions agree with TRBD1. J gave up 5 bases and V 0 bases, and 4 bases lay outside the gene matches. In germline, CDR1 is MNHEY, CDR2 SMNVEV (reference sequence). The CDR3 spans 15 residues. The DNA for the CDR3 is TGTGCCAGCAGTTTATCCGACAGGGGCCGAGATACGCAGTATTTT. Residues: CASSLSDRGRDTQYF.

V usage is TRBV18 and J usage is TRBJ2-3; D unclear. The CDR3 has 16 amino acids. The V and J ends lost 6 bases and 4 bases respectively, with 20 bases between them. Germline CDR1 reads KGHSH; CDR2 reads LQKENI. The DNA of the CDR3 is TGTGCCAGCTCCCCGCCGGGCCTTAACCGCCCAGATACGCAGTATTTT. Its translation: CASSPPGLNRPDTQYF.

This rearrangement joins TRBV20-1 to TRBJ2-2, with D hard to call. Germline-derived CDR1 and CDR2 are DFQATT and SNEGSKA (reference sequence). Trimming took off 5 bases at V and 5 bases at J, with 9 bases between the two ends. The CDR3 contains 12 residues. CDR3 protein: CSAQKGTGELFF. The CDR3 DNA sequence: TGCAGTGCTCAGAAGGGAACCGGGGAGCTGTTTTTT.

This clonotype has just one count. V is TRBV14 and J is TRBJ2-7, with TRBD2 as a possible D gene (6 bases). Per germline, CDR1 SGHDN and CDR2 FVKESK. Trimming removed 3 bases at V and 6 bases at J, with 15 bases between. This CDR3 has 14 residues. The CDR3 DNA reads as TGTGCCAGCAGCCACCGGGCGGGAAGAGGCGAGCAGTACTTC. Protein: CASSHRAGRGEQYF.

The chain is built from TRBV18 and TRBJ2-1, with TRBD1 identical over 7 bases. The junction had 3 bases not matched to a gene; V was cut back by 1 base and J by 9 bases. There are 13 residues in the CDR3. The germline CDR1 and CDR2 sequences are KGHSH and LQKENI. The CDR3 nucleotides read TGTGCCAGCTCACCACTCAACAGGGGTGAGCAGTTCTTC. Residues: CASSPLNRGEQFF. Looking up the rest from reference TRBV18 and TRBJ2-1 gives the full variable domain: NAGVMQNPRHLVRRRGQEARLRCSPMKGHSHVYWYRQLPEEGLKFMVYLQKENIIDESGMPKERFSAEFPKEGPSILRIQQVVRGDSAAYFCASSPLNRGEQFFGPGTRLTVL.

In its sample, this clonotype was seen a few times. The CDR3 sequence is CSAEGGGYEQYF. The CDR3 DNA reads as TGCAGCGCCGAGGGAGGGGGCTACGAGCAGTACTTC. The J gene is TRBJ2-7, the V gene TRBV29-1, with a weak D call TRBD2 (7 bases). CDR1 and CDR2 from the germline V gene are SQVTM and ANQGSEA. V was shortened by 7 bases and J by 3 bases, with 13 bases between the two germline ends. The CDR3 is made up of 12 amino acids.

This rearrangement joins TRBV10-3 to TRBJ2-1, with D hard to call. The germline V gene has CDR1 ENHRY and CDR2 SYGVKD. This CDR3 has 14 residues. V was trimmed by 3 bases and J by 4 bases, leaving 10 bases between them. CDR3 region: CAISESSGYNEQFF. DNA of the CDR3: TGTGCCATCAGTGAATCGAGTGGGTACAATGAGCAGTTCTTC.

The chain joins TRBV20-1 to TRBJ2-7; 7 bases line up with TRBD1. The CDR3 is 15 residues long. The germline CDR1 and CDR2 sequences are DFQATT and SNEGSKA (reference sequence). The junction had 15 bases not matched to a gene; V was cut back by 5 bases and J by 5 bases. The CDR3 DNA reads as TGCAGTGCTTTATCCTTCCGGGACAGTAACAACGAGCAGTACTTC. Protein: CSALSFRDSNNEQYF.

This clonotype was counted between two and nine times. V usage is TRBV6-5 and J usage is TRBJ2-1, with 10 bases that match TRBD1. Trimming took 0 bases from V and 6 from J; bases not matched to a gene: 11. CDR3 length: 18 residues. Germline V lookup: CDR1 MNHEY, CDR2 SVGAGI. DNA for the CDR3: TGTGCCAGCAGTTACTCGGGGTCCGGGACAGGGGTGACCAATGAGCAGTTCTTC. Its protein is CASSYSGSGTGVTNEQFF.

This clonotype was observed a few times. The gene calls are TRBV20-1 and TRBJ2-7; D unclear. The CDR3 consists of 10 residues. Trimming took off 0 bases at V and 6 bases at J, with 3 bases between the two ends. Per germline, CDR1 DFQATT and CDR2 SNEGSKA (reference sequence). Here the CDR3 DNA reads TGCAGTGCTAGAGACAGCGAGCAGTACTTC. Encoded protein: CSARDSEQYF.

This clonotype was recorded at least ten times. The chain's CDR3 is CASSPGYQETQYF. The CDR3, as DNA: TGTGCCAGCAGCCCTGGATACCAAGAGACCCAGTACTTC. The rearrangement uses TRBV18 and TRBJ2-5, with D uncertain. The CDR3 spans 13 residues. The V end lost 8 bases, the J end lost 0 bases, and 10 bases lay between the germline ends. Germline V CDR1 and CDR2: KGHSH, LQKENI.